This TCR beta chain was observed in a study of spatial heterogeneity in lung cancer. Study context: Sequenced were any available follow-up PBMC samples, which had been obtained a median of roughly two years after resection.

V dropped 3 bases and J dropped 2 bases, with 11 bases sitting between them. Germline V lookup: CDR1 GTSNPN, CDR2 SVGIG (reference sequence). This CDR3 contains 13 residues. Time point here: blood at routine non-recurrence follow-up after resection. No cells were sorted before sequencing. The whole RNA sequenced was extracted from tumor, nontumor lung or frozen PBMC. This clonotype was observed at least ten times. A single record per CDR3 protein comes from TCRdb applying MiXCR to the 5' RACE reads. The profile shows about 19,000 distinct CDR3 sequences, over 8% of them singletons. The sequences come from PBMCs, collected at follow-up. The chain is built from TRBV30 and TRBJ2-7; D is perhaps TRBD1 (6 bases). The clonotype originates from a female donor with early-stage non-small cell lung cancer. CDR3 in DNA: TGTGCCTGGAGCCAGGGGAACCCCTACGAGCAGTACTTC. Protein: CAWSQGNPYEQYF.